A selection of T cell receptor beta chains follows, all from one sample in a study of Ad26.COV2.S vaccination and SARS-CoV-2 variants. Some clones are missing from TCRdb's copy, which holds only in-frame ones; the method was immunoSEQ multiplex PCR. This sample has about 390,000 clones, with approximately 86% found just once. The sequences come from peripheral blood, collected in a trial of Ad26.COV2.S vaccine versus placebo. Receptors were obtained from a person between 18 and 60 years old who received the Ad26.COV2.S COVID-19 vaccine or a placebo. CDR3s include the opening cysteine and the closing phenylalanine or tryptophan. Each record gives: V gene, CDR3 protein.

TRBV2 | CASSLPGTSGGQGADTQYF
TRBV6-5 | CAAQKEGANTGELFF
TRBV6-5 | CASATGPNEKLFF
TRBV19 | CASSKIAEGNQPQHF
TRBV5-4 | CASRSRDKNTEAFF
TRBV6-5 | CASRPDSFDGYTF
TRBV5-4 | CASSSPQGPEAFF
TRBV30 | CAWSERRGTHMKGYTF
TRBV4-3 | CASSQDLEQETQYF
TRBV19 | CASRDSNQPQHF
TRBV3-1/TRBV3-2 | CASSQGGTAANTEAFF
TRBV5-1 | CASSSSTADYGYTF
TRBV3-1/TRBV3-2 | CASSQVAGNYGYTF
TRBV6-5 | CASSPDIANYGYTF
TRBV3-1/TRBV3-2 | CASSHQGPTEAFF
TRBV6-2/TRBV6-3 | CASSYSQGTSLGYTF
TRBV24-1 | CATSDAVAGQETQYF
TRBV28 | CASSLRGNSYEQYF
TRBV18 | CASSPYSGQGVSDEQFF
TRBV29-1 | CSVQRTGGMYEQYF
TRBV4-2 | CASSQLTRGRITEAFF
TRBV5-5 | CASSLETGTYGYTF
TRBV29-1 | CSVGDVWGYTF
TRBV7-6 | CASSPSGGFSTYEQYF
TRBV28 | CASTPGGALAYEQYF
TRBV5-1 | CASSLEGGFTGEQYF
TRBV7-2 | CASSLERGRNQPQHF
TRBV6-5 | CASSYSTGQGDEQYF
TRBV5-8 | CASSLGLNTGGTF
TRBV11-3 | CASSLEQGTYNEQFF
TRBV5-1 | CASSLDPGTISGANVLTF
TRBV2 | CASSEAIGGSGRQPQHF
TRBV18 | CASSSMDRVKNSRMNTEAFF
TRBV24-1 | CATSRTGTVNNEQFF
TRBV10-3 | CAISDSAGPYNEQFF
TRBV15 | CATRRGAMNTEAFF
TRBV5-5 | CASSSRTGEYGYTF
TRBV10-2 | CASSEGWTSGGTDTQYF
TRBV18 | CASSPGGPTEAFF
TRBV10-1 | CASSDPAGKSSYNEQFF
TRBV6-5 | CASSYGHEQYF
TRBV29-1 | CSWGVSNEQFF
TRBV10-2 | CASSEGREYGYTF
TRBV3-1/TRBV3-2 | CASSPREVRYEQYF
TRBV10-1 | CASSVERIYGYTF
TRBV4-3 | CASSQDFEQPQHF
TRBV19 | CASSLAGLADTQYF
TRBV30 | CAWREGPWGYEQYF